A selection of T cell receptor beta chains follows, all from one sample in a study of T cell responses to AZD1222 COVID-19 vaccine. Measured with immunoSEQ multiplex PCR; TCRdb has only the in-frame clones, and not every one. This sample carries approximately 150,000 clones, 90% of them seen once, and the ten largest clones take around 3%. The material was peripheral blood, obtained on day 0 of AZD1222 vaccination. Every receptor here comes from an adult in good health. Each CDR3 is given with its conserved first and last residue. The D gene is left open where the match is weak. Clone size is stated in some rows and not others, as once, few, many or a class when expanded.

clone_size j_call v_call d_call cdr3_nt cdr3_aa
NA TRBJ1-1 TRBV5-6 NA TGTGCCAGCAGCTCCTTCACAGAACGGAACACTGAAGCTTTCTTT CASSSFTERNTEAFF
NA TRBJ2-7 TRBV6-6 TRBD2 TGTGCCAGCGTCGCCGGGGCGGGAGGGCAGTACTTC CASVAGAGGQYF
NA TRBJ1-3 TRBV9 NA TGTGCCAGCAGCGTTGGGAGGAGGGGAAACACCATATATTTT CASSVGRRGNTIYF
few TRBJ2-1 TRBV4-3 TRBD2 TGCGCCAGCAGCCAATTCAGCGGGGGCTCCTACAATGAGCAGTTCTTC CASSQFSGGSYNEQFF
NA TRBJ1-5 TRBV7-8 NA TGTGCCAGCAGCTCCCTGCCGGGACCCGATCAGCCCCAGCATTTT CASSSLPGPDQPQHF
NA TRBJ1-1 TRBV7-6 TRBD1 TGTGCCAGCAGCTCCGACAGGGGGAACACTGAAGCTTTCTTT CASSSDRGNTEAFF
NA TRBJ2-7 TRBV6-5 TRBD1 TGTGCCAGCAGCCCGGGACAGTCACTCTACGAGCAGTACTTC CASSPGQSLYEQYF
NA TRBJ1-2 TRBV6-5 NA TGTGCCAGCAGTTACCGGCAGGGTGGCGGCTACACCTTC CASSYRQGGGYTF
NA TRBJ1-1 TRBV5-6 NA TGTGCCAGCAGCTTGATAAATAGGGTCACTGAAGCTTTCTTT CASSLINRVTEAFF
NA TRBJ1-5 TRBV19 NA TGTGCCAGTAGTGCGCCGAGGGGGGTACCGACCTTCCAGCATTTT CASSAPRGVPTFQHF
NA TRBJ1-2 TRBV10-1 NA TGCGCCAGCAGTGACAGGGCCAACTATGGCTACACCTTC CASSDRANYGYTF
NA TRBJ2-1 TRBV6-4 NA TGTGCCAGCAGTCCCGGGACCAACAATGAGCAGTTCTTC CASSPGTNNEQFF
NA TRBJ2-1 TRBV5-1 NA TGCGCCAGCAGCTTGGTGGCCAATGAGCAGTTCTTC CASSLVANEQFF
once TRBJ1-6 TRBV30 TRBD1 TGTGCCTGGAGTGCTGCAGGGGGCTATTCACCCCTCCACTTT CAWSAAGGYSPLHF
NA TRBJ2-1 TRBV7-3 NA TGTGCCAGCAGCCTGGCCGTCGGCGGGTTGCCTTACAATGAGCAGTTCTTC CASSLAVGGLPYNEQFF
NA TRBJ1-4 TRBV5-1 TRBD1 TGCGCCAGCACCTTGACAGGGGTCGGGACTAATGAAAAACTGTTTTTT CASTLTGVGTNEKLFF
NA TRBJ1-3 TRBV11-2 NA TGTGCCAGCAGCCCCCTGACGGGTCAAGCTGGAAACACCATATATTTT CASSPLTGQAGNTIYF